This T cell receptor (beta chain) stems from a study of beta chain features in type 1 diabetes. For the study at large: Fewer than 140,000,000 sorted cells were examined across all samples. Study-wide results and limits: Across all four CD4+ subsets, people with type 1 diabetes showed modestly shorter TCRB CDR3s.

To note about this clone: Antigen: not known.

The CDR3 is 14 residues long. The germline gives CDR1 SGHVS, CDR2 FQNEAQ. The V and J ends lost 1 base and 3 bases respectively, with 9 bases between them. Expressed TCRB transcripts were sequenced because the isolated RNA had all been reverse transcribed beforehand. There were 3 million to 4 million reads on average in the naive, central memory and regulatory T cell samples. Here immunoSEQ multiplex PCR was the method, and the copy in TCRdb shows in-frame clones only, minus some. The sample carries roughly 150,000 clones, 9% to 10% recorded once. The chain has TRBV7-8 and TRBJ1-2; possibly TRBD1 for D (5 bases). The source of this sequence is a woman between 18 and 29 years old in good health. Input material: central memory CD4+ T cells from blood. The CDR3: CASSLVETDYGYTF. DNA for the CDR3: TGTGCCAGCAGCTTAGTGGAGACAGACTATGGCTACACCTTC.